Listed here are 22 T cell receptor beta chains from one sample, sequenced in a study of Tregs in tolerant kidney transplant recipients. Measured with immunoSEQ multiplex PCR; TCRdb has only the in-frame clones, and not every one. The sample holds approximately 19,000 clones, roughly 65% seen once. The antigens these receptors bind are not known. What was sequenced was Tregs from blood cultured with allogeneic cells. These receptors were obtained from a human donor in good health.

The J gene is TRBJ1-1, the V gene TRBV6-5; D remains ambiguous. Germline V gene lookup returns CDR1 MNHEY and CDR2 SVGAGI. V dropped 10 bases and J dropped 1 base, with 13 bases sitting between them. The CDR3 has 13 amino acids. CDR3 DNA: TGTGCCACCTCGACCGTGCCGAACACTGAAGCTTTCTTT. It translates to CATSTVPNTEAFF.

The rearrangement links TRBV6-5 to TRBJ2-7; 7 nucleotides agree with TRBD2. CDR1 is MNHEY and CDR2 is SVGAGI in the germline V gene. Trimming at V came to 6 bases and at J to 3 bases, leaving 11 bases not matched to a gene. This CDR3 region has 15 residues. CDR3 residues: CASSEVGGLSYEQYF. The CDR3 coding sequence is TGTGCCAGCAGCGAGGTGGGGGGGTTAAGCTACGAGCAGTACTTC.

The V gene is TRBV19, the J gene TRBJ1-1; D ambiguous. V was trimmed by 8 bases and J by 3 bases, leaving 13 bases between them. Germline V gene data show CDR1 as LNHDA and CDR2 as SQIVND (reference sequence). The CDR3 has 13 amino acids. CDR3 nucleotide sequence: TGTGCCAGTGCTGATGAGCGCTACACTGAAGCTTTCTTT. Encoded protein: CASADERYTEAFF.

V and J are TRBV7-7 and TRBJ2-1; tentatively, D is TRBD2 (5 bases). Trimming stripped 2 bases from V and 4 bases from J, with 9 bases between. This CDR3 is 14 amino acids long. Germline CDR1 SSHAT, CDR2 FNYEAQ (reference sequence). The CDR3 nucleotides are TGTGCCAGCAGCTTAACGGGAAGGTACAATGAGCAGTTCTTC. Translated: CASSLTGRYNEQFF.

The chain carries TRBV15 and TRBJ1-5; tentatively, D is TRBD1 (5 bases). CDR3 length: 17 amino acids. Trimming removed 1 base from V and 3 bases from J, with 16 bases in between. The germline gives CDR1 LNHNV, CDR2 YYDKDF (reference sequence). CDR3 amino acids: CATSRVLDAGYNQPQHF. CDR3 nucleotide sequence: TGTGCCACCAGCAGAGTCTTGGACGCAGGGTACAATCAGCCCCAGCATTTT.

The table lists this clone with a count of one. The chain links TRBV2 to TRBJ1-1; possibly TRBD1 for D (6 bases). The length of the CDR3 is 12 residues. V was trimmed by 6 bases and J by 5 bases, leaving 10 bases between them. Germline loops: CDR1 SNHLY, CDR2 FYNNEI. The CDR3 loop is CASSWGRTEAFF. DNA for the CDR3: TGTGCCAGCAGCTGGGGGCGTACTGAAGCTTTCTTT. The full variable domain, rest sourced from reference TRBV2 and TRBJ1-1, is EPEVTQTPSHQVTQMGQEVILRCVPISNHLYFYWYRQILGQKVEFLVSFYNNEISEKSEIFDDQFSVERPDGSNFTLKIRSTKLEDSAMYFCASSWGRTEAFFGQGTRLTVV.

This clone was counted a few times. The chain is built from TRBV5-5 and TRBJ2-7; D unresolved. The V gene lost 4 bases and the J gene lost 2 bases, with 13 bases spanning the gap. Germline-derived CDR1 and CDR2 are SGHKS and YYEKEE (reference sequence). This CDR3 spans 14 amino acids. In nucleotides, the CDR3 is TGTGCCAGCAGCCCCCCGGTCCGCCCCTACGAGCAGTACTTC. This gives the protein CASSPPVRPYEQYF.

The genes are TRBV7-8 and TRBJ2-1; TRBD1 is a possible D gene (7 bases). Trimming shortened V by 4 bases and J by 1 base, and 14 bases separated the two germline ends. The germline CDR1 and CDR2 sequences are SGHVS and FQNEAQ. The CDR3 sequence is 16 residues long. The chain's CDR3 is CASSSPRGESYNEQFF. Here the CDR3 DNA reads TGTGCCAGCAGCTCCCCCAGGGGGGAGTCCTACAATGAGCAGTTCTTC.

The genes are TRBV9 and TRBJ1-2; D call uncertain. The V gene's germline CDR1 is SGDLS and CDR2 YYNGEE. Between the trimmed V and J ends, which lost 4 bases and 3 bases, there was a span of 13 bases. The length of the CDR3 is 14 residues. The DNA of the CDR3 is TGTGCCAGCAGCCCAGAGTGGGTACACTATGGCTACACCTTC. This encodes CASSPEWVHYGYTF. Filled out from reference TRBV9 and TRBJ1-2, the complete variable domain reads DSGVTQTPKHLITATGQRVTLRCSPRSGDLSVYWYQQSLDQGLQFLIQYYNGEERAKGNILERFSAQQFPDLHSELNLSSLELGDSALYFCASSPEWVHYGYTFGSGTRLTVV.

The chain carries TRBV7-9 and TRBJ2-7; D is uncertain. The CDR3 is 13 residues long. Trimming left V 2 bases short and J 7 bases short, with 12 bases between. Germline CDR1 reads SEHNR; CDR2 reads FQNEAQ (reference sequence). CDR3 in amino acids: CASSLTAPGEQYF. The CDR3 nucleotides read TGTGCCAGCAGCTTAACGGCACCCGGAGAGCAGTACTTC.

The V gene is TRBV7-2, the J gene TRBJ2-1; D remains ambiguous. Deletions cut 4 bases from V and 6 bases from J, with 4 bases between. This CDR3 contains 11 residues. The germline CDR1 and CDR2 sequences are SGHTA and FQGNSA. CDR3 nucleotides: TGTGCCAGCAGCTGGGGCAATGAGCAGTTCTTC. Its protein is CASSWGNEQFF.

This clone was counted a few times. The CDR3 region is CASSLTEGNTEAFF. The CDR3 bases are TGCGCCAGCAGCCTTACCGAGGGGAACACTGAAGCTTTCTTT. The J gene is TRBJ1-1, the V gene TRBV4-1; D unclear. The CDR3 sequence is 14 residues long. V lost 4 bases and J 1 base, leaving 10 bases between the germline ends. CDR1 is MGHRA and CDR2 is YSYEKL in the germline V gene.

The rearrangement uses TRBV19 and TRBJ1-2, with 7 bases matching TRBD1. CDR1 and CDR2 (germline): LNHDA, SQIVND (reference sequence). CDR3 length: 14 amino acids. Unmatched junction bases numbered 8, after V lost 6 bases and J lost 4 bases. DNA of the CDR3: TGTGCCAGTAGCCGGGCCCGGGACAGCTATGGCTACACCTTC. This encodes CASSRARDSYGYTF. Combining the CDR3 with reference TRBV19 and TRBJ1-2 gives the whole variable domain DGGITQSPKYLFRKEGQNVTLSCEQNLNHDAMYWYRQDPGQGLRLIYYSQIVNDFQKGDIAEGYSVSREKKESFPLTVTSAQKNPTAFYLCASSRARDSYGYTFGSGTRLTVV.

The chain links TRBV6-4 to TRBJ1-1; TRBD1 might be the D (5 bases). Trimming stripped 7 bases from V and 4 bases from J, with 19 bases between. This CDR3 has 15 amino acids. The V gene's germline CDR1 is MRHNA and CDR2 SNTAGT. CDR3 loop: CASTYQRGISTEAFF. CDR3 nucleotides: TGTGCCAGCACTTACCAGAGGGGAATTAGCACTGAAGCTTTCTTT.

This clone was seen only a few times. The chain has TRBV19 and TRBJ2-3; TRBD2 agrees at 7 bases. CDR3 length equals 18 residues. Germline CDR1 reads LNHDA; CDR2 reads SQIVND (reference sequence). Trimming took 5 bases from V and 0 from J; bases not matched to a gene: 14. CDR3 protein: CASSSPSGRPTSTDTQYF. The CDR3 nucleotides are TGTGCCAGTAGTTCCCCCTCCGGGAGGCCCACTAGCACAGATACGCAGTATTTT.

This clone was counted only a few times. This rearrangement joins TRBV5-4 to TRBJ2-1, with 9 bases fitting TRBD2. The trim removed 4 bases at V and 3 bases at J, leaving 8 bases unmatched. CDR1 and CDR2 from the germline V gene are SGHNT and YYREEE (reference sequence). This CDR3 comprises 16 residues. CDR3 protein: CASSRIGGRDYNEQFF. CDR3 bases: TGTGCCAGCAGCCGTATTGGCGGGAGGGACTACAATGAGCAGTTCTTC.

The CDR3 region is CASSLFGTGSTGELFF. CDR3 nucleotide sequence: TGTGCCAGCAGCTTGTTTGGGACAGGGAGTACCGGGGAGCTGTTTTTT. J is TRBJ2-2 and V is TRBV11-3; 9 bases line up with TRBD1. The CDR3 is 16 amino acids. CDR1 and CDR2 from the germline V gene are SGHNT and YENEEA. The V segment lost 3 bases and the J segment 5 bases; nucleotides outside the gene matches: 7.

CDR3 bases: TGTGCCAGTAGGAACCGGGACAGCCTCTCTGGGGCCAACGTCCTGACTTTC. Its translation is CASRNRDSLSGANVLTF. The rearrangement links TRBV19 to TRBJ2-6; TRBD1 matches at 7 bases. Germline loops: CDR1 LNHDA, CDR2 SQIVND (reference sequence). The junction had 8 bases not matched to a gene; V was cut back by 6 bases and J by 0 bases. The CDR3 consists of 17 residues.

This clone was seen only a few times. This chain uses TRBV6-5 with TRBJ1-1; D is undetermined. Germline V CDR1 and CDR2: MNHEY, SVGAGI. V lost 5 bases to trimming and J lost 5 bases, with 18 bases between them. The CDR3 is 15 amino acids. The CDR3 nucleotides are TGTGCCAGCAGTCCCAAGTTGGGCCTGCAAACTGAAGCTTTCTTT. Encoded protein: CASSPKLGLQTEAFF.

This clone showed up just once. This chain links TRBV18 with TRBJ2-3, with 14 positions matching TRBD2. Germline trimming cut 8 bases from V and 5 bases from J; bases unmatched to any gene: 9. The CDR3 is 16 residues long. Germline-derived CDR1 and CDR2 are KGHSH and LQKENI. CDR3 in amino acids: CASPRPGTSGRDTQYF. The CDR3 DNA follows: TGTGCCAGCCCAAGACCCGGGACTAGCGGGAGAGATACGCAGTATTTT.

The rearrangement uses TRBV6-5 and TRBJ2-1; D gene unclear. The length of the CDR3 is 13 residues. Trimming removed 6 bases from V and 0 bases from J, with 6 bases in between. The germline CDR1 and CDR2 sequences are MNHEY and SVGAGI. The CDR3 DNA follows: TGTGCCAGCAGCAGGACCTCCTACAATGAGCAGTTCTTC. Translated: CASSRTSYNEQFF.

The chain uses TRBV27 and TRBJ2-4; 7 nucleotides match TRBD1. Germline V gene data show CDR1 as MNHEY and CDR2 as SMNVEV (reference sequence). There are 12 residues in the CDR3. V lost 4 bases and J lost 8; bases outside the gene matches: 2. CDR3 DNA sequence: TGTGCCAGCAGTTACAGGGGTGACATTCAGTACTTC. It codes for CASSYRGDIQYF.